Listed here are 3 T cell receptor beta chains from one sample, sequenced in a study of Tregs in tolerant kidney transplant recipients. The protocol was immunoSEQ multiplex PCR, while the TCRdb copy is restricted to in-frame clones and leaves out a portion. The sample gives about 240,000 clones, about 80% of which show up once; over 0.5% is in the top ten. Material for sequencing was CD4+ T cells from blood. The origin of the receptors is a human donor in good health.

This clone has only a few counts. The chain couples TRBV6-4 to TRBJ2-5; D not certain. Trimming stripped 7 bases from V and 4 bases from J, with 7 bases between. CDR3 length: 11 amino acids. Per the germline V gene, CDR1 is MRHNA and CDR2 is SNTAGT. DNA of the CDR3: TGTGCCAGCAACACCTCAGAGACCCAGTACTTC. Translated, it gives CASNTSETQYF.

V and J are TRBV25-1 and TRBJ2-3; 7 nucleotides match TRBD1. V lost 0 bases to trimming and J lost 4 bases; unmatched junction nucleotides: 7. This CDR3 region has 16 residues. Germline-derived CDR1 and CDR2 are MGHDK and SYGVNS. The CDR3 coding sequence is TGTGCCAGCAGTGAATATGGGGGCACAGGGGCAGATACGCAGTATTTT. It specifies CASSEYGGTGADTQYF. Combining the CDR3 with reference TRBV25-1 and TRBJ2-3 gives the whole variable domain EADIYQTPRYLVIGTGKKITLECSQTMGHDKMYWYQQDPGMELHLIHYSYGVNSTEKGDLSSESTVSRIRTEHFPLTLESARPSHTSQYLCASSEYGGTGADTQYFGPGTRLTVL.

The V gene is TRBV29-1, the J gene TRBJ2-1; no clear D. Germline V CDR1 and CDR2: SQVTM, ANQGSEA. This CDR3 region has 11 residues. V was trimmed by 5 bases and J by 13 bases, leaving 15 bases between them. CDR3: CSVRFGGSQFF. CDR3 in DNA: TGCAGCGTTCGATTCGGCGGCTCCCAGTTCTTC.